This T cell receptor beta chain is drawn from a study of blood T cell repertoires in COVID-19 (TCRdb year 2020). Broadly, across the study: Samples covering the acute and convalescent phases of COVID-19 were provided by collaborators in the United States, Italy and Spain. The material from the prospective study consisted of cDNA or gDNA derived from T cells, B-cell-depleted T cells, or PBMCs. Subjects who had been exposed to COVID-19, were actively infected with it, or had recovered from it provided the deeply sampled blood TCRbeta repertoires that made up the dataset. The repertoires were made available in a free public database intended to serve as a resource for research on the immune response to SARS-CoV-2. Samples came from the ongoing ImmuneRACE study (first 160 participants) plus 1,254 subjects from 6 global collaborators. The sample metadata nearly always contained a de-identified subject ID, COVID-19 status, age in years and sex. Where HLA class I and class II types were available, the types were taken from metadata supplied by the sample provider, not from assay-based typing. The study at large found these results: How much clinical and demographic metadata was included differed by source and by participant, and the metadata was provided uncurated.

Participants in the prospective study were enrolled through a virtual design, were aged about 18 to 100 years, and lived in some 24 United States geographic areas. In the prospective study, cohorts were assigned on the basis of participant-reported clinical history obtained from a screening survey and a study questionnaire. ImmuneRACE Cohort 3 recovered participants were defined by two consecutive negative NP/OP PCR tests, healthcare professional clearance, or symptom resolution. In the prospective study, whole blood, serum and a nasopharyngeal or oropharyngeal swab were collected from each participant by mobile phlebotomists. Additional blood draws and questionnaires over an approximately two-month period could optionally be provided by prospective study participants. Before DNA extraction, blood samples from the prospective study were shipped at room temperature or frozen. TCRbeta CDR3 regions were amplified from genomic DNA by means of the immunoSEQ Assay, a bias-controlled multiplex PCR. Per the authors' processing: Nucleated cell counts per sample were estimated from amplification of reference gene primers within the assay. To quantify the absolute abundance of each unique TCRbeta CDR3 rearrangement, sequence reads were collapsed and filtered. For each sample, productive Simpson clonality was calculated as the square root of Simpson's diversity index over productive rearrangements. TCRdb mirrors the immuneACCESS table, restricted to in-frame sequences. Some clones are absent from its copies; in checked studies, under half trace to an unresolved V gene, and the reason for the others is unknown. V, J and clone size are taken as reported in that table, and D and trimming were inferred from the DNA itself. The sample profile shows about 370,000 clones; approximately 92% of them were found once. About 1% of the sample comes from the top ten.

Regarding this clone: Its target antigen remains unknown. Base qualities are not recorded, but no much larger clone differs from it by a single base.

V and J lose 0 bases and 7 bases, and a span of 8 bases separates them. For CDR1 and CDR2, the germline V gene lists SGHRS and YFSETQ. The CDR3, cysteine through phenylalanine, is 13 amino acids long. Kept here is only the CDR3 DNA, which spans 39 bases and is read in frame from base 1. The sequence joins TRBV5-1 to TRBJ2-1, with an unclear D gene assignment. Material: PBMCs or T cells enriched from blood (not recorded which). The receptor comes from a man younger than 35 who had recovered from COVID-19. The CDR3 protein is CASSLVTINEQFF. The DNA is TGCGCCAGCAGCTTGGTCACAATTAATGAGCAGTTCTTC.